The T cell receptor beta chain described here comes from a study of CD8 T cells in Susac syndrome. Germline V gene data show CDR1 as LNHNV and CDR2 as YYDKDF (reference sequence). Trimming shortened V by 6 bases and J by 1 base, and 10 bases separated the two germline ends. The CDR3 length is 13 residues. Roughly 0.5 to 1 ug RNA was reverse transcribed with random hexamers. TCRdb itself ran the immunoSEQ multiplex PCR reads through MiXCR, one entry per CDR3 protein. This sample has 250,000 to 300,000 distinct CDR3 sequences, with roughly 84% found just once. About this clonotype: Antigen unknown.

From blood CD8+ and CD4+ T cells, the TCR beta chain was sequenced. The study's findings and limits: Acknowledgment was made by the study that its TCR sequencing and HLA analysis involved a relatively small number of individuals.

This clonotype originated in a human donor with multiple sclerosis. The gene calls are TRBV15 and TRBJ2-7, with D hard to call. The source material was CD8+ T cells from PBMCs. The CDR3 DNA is TGTGCCACCAGTATGTTCCGTTCCTACGAGCAGTACTTC. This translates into CATSMFRSYEQYF.